This entry lists 26 T cell receptor beta chains sequenced from one sample in a study of T cell responses to AZD1222 COVID-19 vaccine. The protocol was immunoSEQ multiplex PCR, while the TCRdb copy is restricted to in-frame clones and leaves out a portion. The table lists 95,000 to 120,000 clones, about 86% of them singletons. This material consisted of peripheral blood, taken on day 0 of AZD1222 vaccination. The receptors derive from an adult in good health.

The rearrangement links TRBV6-4 to TRBJ2-2; D unresolved. Germline V lookup: CDR1 MRHNA, CDR2 SNTAGT. Trimming removed 4 bases from V and 6 bases from J, with 15 bases in between. This CDR3 has 15 amino acids. The CDR3 region is CASSVGHSWPGELFF. CDR3 in DNA: TGTGCCAGCAGTGTAGGGCACTCATGGCCCGGGGAGCTGTTTTTT.

The chain is built from TRBV7-6 and TRBJ1-5, with TRBD1 as a possible D gene (6 bases). Germline assignment: CDR1 SGHVS and CDR2 FNYEAQ. This CDR3 has 14 amino acids. V was pared by 5 bases and J by 6 bases, with 14 bases between. For the CDR3, the DNA is TGTGCCAGCAGCCCCGCGGGGGGCGGTCAGCCCCAGCATTTT. Its translation is CASSPAGGGQPQHF.

The chain uses TRBV5-1 and TRBJ1-5; a possible D gene is TRBD1 (6 bases). V gave up 2 bases and J gave up 5 bases, with 14 bases separating them. The germline V gene encodes CDR1 SGHRS and CDR2 YFSETQ. The CDR3 totals 15 residues. The CDR3 is CASSFSDSRDQPQHF. In DNA, the CDR3 is TGCGCCAGCAGCTTTTCGGACAGTAGGGATCAGCCCCAGCATTTT.

The chain is built from TRBV4-1 and TRBJ1-2; perhaps TRBD1 as D (5 bases). The CDR3 extends over 15 amino acids. The V end lost 3 bases, the J end lost 1 base, and 12 bases lay between the germline ends. Germline loops: CDR1 MGHRA, CDR2 YSYEKL. DNA for the CDR3: TGCGCCAGCAGCCATGGGACCACGCTTAACTATGGCTACACCTTC. This encodes CASSHGTTLNYGYTF.

V and J are TRBV6-5 and TRBJ1-5; tentative D call: TRBD1 (5 bases). V lost 5 bases and J lost 8, with 13 bases in between. The CDR3 extends over 13 amino acids. Germline assignment: CDR1 MNHEY and CDR2 SVGAGI. The CDR3 DNA follows: TGTGCCAGCAGTCCCAGGGAATCGGAGCCCCAGCATTTT. Translating gives CASSPRESEPQHF.

This chain uses TRBV3-1 (or the pseudogene TRBV3-2) with TRBJ2-5; D may be TRBD2 (5 bases). Germline CDR1 is LGHDT and CDR2 is YNNKEL (reference sequence). The CDR3 is 11 residues long. Between the trimmed V and J ends, which lost 3 bases and 12 bases, there was a span of 11 bases. The CDR3 region has the DNA TGTGCCAGCAGCCATCGAGAGAGGGAGTACTTC. Encoded protein: CASSHREREYF.

The V and J genes are TRBV12-3 or TRBV12-4 and TRBJ1-3, with no clear D. V was shortened by 7 bases and J by 0 bases, with 7 bases between the two germline ends. CDR3 size: 13 residues. CDR3 sequence reads: CASKLSSGNTIYF. Here the CDR3 DNA reads TGTGCCAGCAAGCTGAGCTCTGGAAACACCATATATTTT.

As DNA, the CDR3 is TGTGCCGGACAGGGGGGTTCCTCGGTCCTAGAGGGCTACACCTTC. The encoded protein is CAGQGGSSVLEGYTF. V is TRBV6-5 and J is TRBJ1-2; 10 positions match TRBD1. Germline CDR1 is MNHEY and CDR2 is SVGAGI. The V and J ends lost 11 bases and 8 bases, in that order; junction bases with no gene match: 17. The CDR3 loop spans 15 amino acids.

The chain combines TRBV5-1 with TRBJ1-1; the D gene is possibly TRBD1 (6 bases). CDR1 SGHRS and CDR2 YFSETQ come from the germline V gene. CDR3 length equals 15 residues. Trimming cost V 2 bases and J 7 bases, with 18 bases left between them. In DNA, the CDR3 is TGCGCCAGCAGCTTACAGGGCCCGGGTTTGGATGAAGCTTTCTTT. Its protein product is CASSLQGPGLDEAFF. Together with reference TRBV5-1 and TRBJ1-1, the CDR3 gives the full variable domain: KAGVTQTPRYLIKTRGQQVTLSCSPISGHRSVSWYQQTPGQGLQFLFEYFSETQRNKGNFPGRFSGRQFSNSRSEMNVSTLELGDSALYLCASSLQGPGLDEAFFGQGTRLTVV.

The chain joins TRBV19 to TRBJ1-6, with 9 bases fitting TRBD1. The CDR3 is 14 amino acids. J was trimmed by 14 bases and V by 7 bases; bases with no gene match: 12. Looked up from germline, CDR1 is LNHDA and CDR2 is SQIVND (reference sequence). The CDR3: CASTLGTGRNSLHF. In nucleotides, the CDR3 is TGTGCCAGTACCTTGGGGACAGGGAGAAACTCCCTCCACTTT.

The chain links TRBV6-1 to TRBJ2-5, with 7 positions matching TRBD1. The V gene's germline CDR1 is MNHNS and CDR2 SASEGT. The CDR3 is made up of 14 amino acids. V gave up 4 bases and J gave up 4 bases; unmatched junction bases: 6. The DNA of the CDR3 is TGTGCCAGCAGTGCGACAGGGAAAGGAGAGACCCAGTACTTC. As protein: CASSATGKGETQYF.

This chain links TRBV7-2 with TRBJ2-1; TRBD2 aligns across 8 bases. The V gene end was trimmed by 6 bases and the J gene end by 5 bases; junction bases not matched to a gene: 12. Germline assignment: CDR1 SGHTA and CDR2 FQGNSA. This CDR3 is 16 amino acids long. CDR3 residues: CASRPRARGADNEQFF. The DNA for the CDR3 is TGTGCCAGCAGACCCCGTGCGCGGGGGGCTGACAATGAGCAGTTCTTC.

The gene calls are TRBV18 and TRBJ1-3; TRBD1 is a possible D gene (6 bases). Germline V gives CDR1 KGHSH, CDR2 LQKENI. This CDR3 has 15 residues. V was pared by 2 bases and J by 0 bases, with 8 bases between. The CDR3 DNA reads as TGTGCCAGCTCACCAACAGGGAGCTCTGGAAACACCATATATTTT. Its protein is CASSPTGSSGNTIYF.

This clone showed up just a few times. The V and J genes are TRBV24-1 and TRBJ1-5; TRBD1 agrees at 7 bases. This CDR3 has 15 amino acids. V lost 6 bases, J lost 4 bases, and 8 bases stayed unmatched. Germline V gene sequence: CDR1 KGHDR, CDR2 SFDVKD. The CDR3 reads CATSKTGLGNQPQHF. The CDR3 coding sequence is TGTGCCACCAGTAAGACAGGGCTTGGTAATCAGCCCCAGCATTTT.

The chain combines TRBV29-1 with TRBJ1-1, with D unresolved. Trimming shortened V by 6 bases and J by 4 bases, and 12 bases separated the two germline ends. Per the germline V gene, CDR1 is SQVTM and CDR2 is ANQGSEA. The CDR3 totals 12 residues. The CDR3 is CSVQISGTEAFF. CDR3 DNA sequence: TGCAGCGTCCAAATATCGGGCACTGAAGCTTTCTTT.

This clone was seen a single time. This sequence joins TRBV12-3 or TRBV12-4 and TRBJ1-4; D not resolved. The CDR3 totals 12 residues. Deletions cut 4 bases from V and 10 bases from J, with 10 bases between. CDR3 region: CASSSGFGKLFF. The CDR3 nucleotides are TGTGCCAGCAGTTCCGGGTTCGGAAAACTGTTTTTT.

The sample holds a few counts of this clone. The chain carries TRBV9 and TRBJ2-3; the match to TRBD2 covers 7 bases. The CDR3 length is 14 residues. The germline V gene has CDR1 SGDLS and CDR2 YYNGEE. Trimming removed 6 bases from V and 4 bases from J; junction bases left unmatched: 8. The CDR3 protein is CASTPGGWADTQYF. In DNA form, the CDR3 reads TGTGCCAGCACCCCGGGGGGTTGGGCAGATACGCAGTATTTT.

V and J are TRBV10-3 and TRBJ1-4; 9 nucleotides align to TRBD1. Germline CDR1 and CDR2: ENHRY and SYGVKD. V lost 2 bases, J lost 8 bases, and 6 bases stayed unmatched. The CDR3 covers 15 residues. This CDR3 is CAISEVGQGLEKLFF. CDR3 in DNA: TGTGCCATCAGTGAGGTGGGACAGGGTCTCGAAAAACTGTTTTTT.

The V call is TRBV9, the J call TRBJ1-2; D remains unclear. Trimming shortened V by 7 bases and J by 6 bases, and 13 bases separated the two germline ends. Germline V gene sequence: CDR1 SGDLS, CDR2 YYNGEE. CDR3 length equals 12 residues. The CDR3 region has the DNA TGTGCCAGCCAACAAGTCCGGGATGGCTACACCTTC. Amino acids: CASQQVRDGYTF.

V usage is TRBV7-2 and J usage is TRBJ1-6, with 8 bases lining up with TRBD1. CDR3 length: 15 amino acids. The J segment lost 9 bases and the V segment lost 5 bases, leaving 9 bases of the junction unmatched. Germline V CDR1 and CDR2: SGHTA, FQGNSA. The CDR3 reads CASSATGAVGSPLHF. Written as DNA, the CDR3 is TGTGCCAGCAGCGCGACAGGGGCTGTGGGTTCACCCCTCCACTTT.

The gene calls are TRBV28 and TRBJ1-2, with a weak D call TRBD1 (5 bases). The CDR3 covers 15 residues. Germline V gives CDR1 MDHEN, CDR2 SYDVKM. Deletions cut 1 base from V and 8 bases from J, with 17 bases between. The CDR3: CASSLSDLGGVGYTF. CDR3 coding DNA: TGTGCCAGCAGTTTATCCGATCTTGGAGGGGTGGGCTACACCTTC.

V usage is TRBV28 and J usage is TRBJ2-2; the match to TRBD1 covers 11 bases. In germline, CDR1 is MDHEN, CDR2 SYDVKM. V lost 5 bases, J lost 8 bases, and 10 bases stayed unmatched. CDR3 size: 16 residues. CDR3 sequence reads: CASSGWTGGAWGELFF. DNA of the CDR3: TGTGCCAGCAGTGGGTGGACAGGGGGCGCCTGGGGGGAGCTGTTTTTT. Full variable domain (remainder filled in from reference TRBV28 and TRBJ2-2): DVKVTQSSRYLVKRTGEKVFLECVQDMDHENMFWYRQDPGLGLRLIYFSYDVKMKEKGDIPEGYSVSREKKERFSLILESASTNQTSMYLCASSGWTGGAWGELFFGEGSRLTVL.

The genes are TRBV6-2 or TRBV6-3 and TRBJ2-7, with 13 bases lining up with TRBD2. Germline CDR1 and CDR2: MNHEY and SVGEGT. This CDR3 comprises 16 residues. V dropped 4 bases and J dropped 5; count of bases not matched to a gene: 8. CDR3 amino acids: CASSWALAGGRDEQYF. The DNA of the CDR3 is TGTGCCAGCAGTTGGGCACTAGCGGGGGGGCGCGACGAGCAGTACTTC.

V is TRBV3-1 (or the pseudogene TRBV3-2) and J is TRBJ1-5; possibly TRBD1 for D (5 bases). Trimming took 2 bases from V and 6 from J, leaving 14 bases between them. CDR3 length: 15 amino acids. Germline loops: CDR1 LGHDT, CDR2 YNNKEL (reference sequence). In nucleotides, the CDR3 is TGTGCCAGCAGCCAAACCGACAGACGGGGTCAGCCCCAGCATTTT. Translation gives CASSQTDRRGQPQHF.

The gene calls are TRBV30 and TRBJ1-1; TRBD1 aligns across 8 bases. Germline CDR1 GTSNPN, CDR2 SVGIG (reference sequence). V dropped 5 bases and J dropped 1; count of bases not matched to a gene: 0. CDR3 length equals 12 residues. CDR3 sequence (DNA): TGTGCCTGGGGACAGGGGAACACTGAAGCTTTCTTT. Its translation is CAWGQGNTEAFF.

This chain connects TRBV30 to TRBJ1-2; tentative D call: TRBD1 (5 bases). The ends were cut back, 0 bases at V and 4 bases at J, with 18 bases in the middle. The CDR3 length is 16 residues. Germline V lookup: CDR1 GTSNPN, CDR2 SVGIG (reference sequence). CDR3 nucleotide sequence: TGTGCCTGGAGTGTGCGGAGGGTGGGGCTCTTCTATGGCTACACCTTC. As protein: CAWSVRRVGLFYGYTF. The full variable domain, in which reference TRBV30 and TRBJ1-2 provide the parts outside the CDR3, is SQTIHQWPATLVQPVGSPLSLECTVEGTSNPNLYWYRQAAGRGLQLLFYSVGIGQISSEVPQNLSASRPQDRQFILSSKKLLLSDSGFYLCAWSVRRVGLFYGYTFGSGTRLTVV.